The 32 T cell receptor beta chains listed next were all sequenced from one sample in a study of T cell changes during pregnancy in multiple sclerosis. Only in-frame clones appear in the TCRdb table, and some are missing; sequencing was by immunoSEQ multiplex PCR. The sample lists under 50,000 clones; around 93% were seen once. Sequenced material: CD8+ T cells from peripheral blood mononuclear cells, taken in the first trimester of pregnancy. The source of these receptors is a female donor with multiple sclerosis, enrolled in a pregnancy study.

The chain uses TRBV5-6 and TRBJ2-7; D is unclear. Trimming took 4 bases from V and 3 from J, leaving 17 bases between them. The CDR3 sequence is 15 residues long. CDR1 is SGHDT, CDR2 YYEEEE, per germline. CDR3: CASSIRPDNYYEQYF. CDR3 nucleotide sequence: TGTGCCAGCAGCATCCGTCCAGATAATTACTACGAGCAGTACTTC.

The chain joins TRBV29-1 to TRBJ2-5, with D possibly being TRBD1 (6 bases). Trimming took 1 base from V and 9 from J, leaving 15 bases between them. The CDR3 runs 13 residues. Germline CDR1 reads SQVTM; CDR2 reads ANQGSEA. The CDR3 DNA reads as TGCAGCGTTGAAGCACAGGGCCCAAGGGCCCAGTACTTC. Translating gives CSVEAQGPRAQYF.

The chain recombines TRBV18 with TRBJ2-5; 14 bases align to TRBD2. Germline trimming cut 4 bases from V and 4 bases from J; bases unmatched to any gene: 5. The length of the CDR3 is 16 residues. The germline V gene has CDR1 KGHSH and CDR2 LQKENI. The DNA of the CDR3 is TGTGCCAGCTCACGGGGGACTAGCGGGAGTCTAGAGACCCAGTACTTC. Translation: CASSRGTSGSLETQYF.

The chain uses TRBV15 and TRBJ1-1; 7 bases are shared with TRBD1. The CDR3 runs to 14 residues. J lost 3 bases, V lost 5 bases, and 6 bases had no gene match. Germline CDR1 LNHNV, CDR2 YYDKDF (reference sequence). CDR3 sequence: CATSLRDRYTEAFF. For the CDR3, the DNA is TGTGCCACCAGCCTCCGGGACAGATACACTGAAGCTTTCTTT.

For the CDR3, the DNA is TGTGCCAGCAGCAGTTGGGACAGGGGGAGAGAGCAGTACTTC. Residues: CASSSWDRGREQYF. The chain couples TRBV14 to TRBJ2-7; TRBD1 matches at 11 bases. CDR1 is SGHDN, CDR2 FVKESK, per germline. The CDR3 covers 14 residues. V trimming: 5 bases; J trimming: 7 bases; junction bases outside the gene matches: 7.

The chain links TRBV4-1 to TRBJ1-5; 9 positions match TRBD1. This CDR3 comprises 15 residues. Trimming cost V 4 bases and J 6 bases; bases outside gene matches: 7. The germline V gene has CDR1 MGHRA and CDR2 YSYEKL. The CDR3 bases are TGCGCCAGCAGCCTAACAGGGGGCCGGACTCAGCCCCAGCATTTT. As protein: CASSLTGGRTQPQHF.

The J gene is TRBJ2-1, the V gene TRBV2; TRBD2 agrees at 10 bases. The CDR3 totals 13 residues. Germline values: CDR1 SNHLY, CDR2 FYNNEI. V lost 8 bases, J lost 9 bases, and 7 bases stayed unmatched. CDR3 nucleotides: TGTGCCAGCCCCCTAGCGGGAGATTCTGAGCAGTTCTTC. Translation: CASPLAGDSEQFF. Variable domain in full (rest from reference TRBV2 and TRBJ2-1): EPEVTQTPSHQVTQMGQEVILRCVPISNHLYFYWYRQILGQKVEFLVSFYNNEISEKSEIFDDQFSVERPDGSNFTLKIRSTKLEDSAMYFCASPLAGDSEQFFGPGTRLTVL.

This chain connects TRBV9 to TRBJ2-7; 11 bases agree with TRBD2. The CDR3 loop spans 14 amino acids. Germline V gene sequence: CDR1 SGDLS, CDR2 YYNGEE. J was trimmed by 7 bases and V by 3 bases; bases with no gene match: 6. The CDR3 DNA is TGTGCCAGCAGCGCCTCTAGCGGGGGGTGGGAGCAGTACTTC. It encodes CASSASSGGWEQYF.

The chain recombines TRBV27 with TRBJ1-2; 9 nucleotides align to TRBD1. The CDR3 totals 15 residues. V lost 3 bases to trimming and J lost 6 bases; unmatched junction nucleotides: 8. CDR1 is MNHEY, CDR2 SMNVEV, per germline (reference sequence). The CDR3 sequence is CASSLGQGLFHGYTF. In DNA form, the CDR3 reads TGTGCCAGCAGTTTGGGACAGGGTTTGTTCCATGGCTACACCTTC.

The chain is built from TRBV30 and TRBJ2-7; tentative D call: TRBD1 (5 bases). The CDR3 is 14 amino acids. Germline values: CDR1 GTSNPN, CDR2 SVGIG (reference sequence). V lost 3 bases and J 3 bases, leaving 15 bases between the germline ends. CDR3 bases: TGTGCCTGGAGGCCCCCAGGGTTCCTCTACGAGCAGTACTTC. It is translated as CAWRPPGFLYEQYF. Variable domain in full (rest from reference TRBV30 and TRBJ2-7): SQTIHQWPATLVQPVGSPLSLECTVEGTSNPNLYWYRQAAGRGLQLLFYSVGIGQISSEVPQNLSASRPQDRQFILSSKKLLLSDSGFYLCAWRPPGFLYEQYFGPGTRLTVT.

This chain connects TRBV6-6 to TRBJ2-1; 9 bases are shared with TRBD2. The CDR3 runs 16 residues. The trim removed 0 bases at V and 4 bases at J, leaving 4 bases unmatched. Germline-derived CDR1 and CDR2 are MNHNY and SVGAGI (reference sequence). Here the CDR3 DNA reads TGTGCCAGCAGTTACTCGACTAGCGGAAGATACAATGAGCAGTTCTTC. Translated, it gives CASSYSTSGRYNEQFF.

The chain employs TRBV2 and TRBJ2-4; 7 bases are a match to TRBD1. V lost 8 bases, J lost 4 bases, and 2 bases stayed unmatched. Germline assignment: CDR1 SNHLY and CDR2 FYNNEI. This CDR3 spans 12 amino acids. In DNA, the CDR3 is TGTGCCAGCGACAGGGCTAAAAACATTCAGTACTTC. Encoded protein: CASDRAKNIQYF.

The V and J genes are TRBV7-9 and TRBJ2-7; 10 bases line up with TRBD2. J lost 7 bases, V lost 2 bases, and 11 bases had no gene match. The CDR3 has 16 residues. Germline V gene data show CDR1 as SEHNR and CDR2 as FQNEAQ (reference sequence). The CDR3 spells CASSLSESGRAHEQYF. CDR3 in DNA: TGTGCCAGCAGCTTAAGTGAGAGCGGGAGGGCCCATGAGCAGTACTTC. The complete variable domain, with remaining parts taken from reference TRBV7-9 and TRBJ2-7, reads DTGVSQNPRHKITKRGQNVTFRCDPISEHNRLYWYRQTLGQGPEFLTYFQNEAQLEKSRLLSDRFSAERPKGSFSTLEIQRTEQGDSAMYLCASSLSESGRAHEQYFGPGTRLTVT.

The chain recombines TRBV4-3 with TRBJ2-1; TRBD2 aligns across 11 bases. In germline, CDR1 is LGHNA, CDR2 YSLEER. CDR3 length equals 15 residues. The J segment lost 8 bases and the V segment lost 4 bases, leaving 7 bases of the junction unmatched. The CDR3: CASSLSLAGVDEQFF. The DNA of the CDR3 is TGCGCCAGCAGCCTTTCACTAGCGGGAGTAGATGAGCAGTTCTTC.

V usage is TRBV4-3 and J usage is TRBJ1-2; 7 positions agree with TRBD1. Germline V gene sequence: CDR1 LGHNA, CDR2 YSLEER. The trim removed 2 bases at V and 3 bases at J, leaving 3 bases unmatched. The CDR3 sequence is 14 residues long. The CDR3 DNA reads TGCGCCAGCAGCCAATTCCAGGGGGACTATGGCTACACCTTC. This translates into CASSQFQGDYGYTF.

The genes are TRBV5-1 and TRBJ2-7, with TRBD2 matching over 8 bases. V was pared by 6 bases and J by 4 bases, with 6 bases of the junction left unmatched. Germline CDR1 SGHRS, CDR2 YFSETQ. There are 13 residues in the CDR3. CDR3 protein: CASTPGGEYEQYF. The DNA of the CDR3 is TGCGCCAGCACACCGGGAGGGGAGTACGAGCAGTACTTC.

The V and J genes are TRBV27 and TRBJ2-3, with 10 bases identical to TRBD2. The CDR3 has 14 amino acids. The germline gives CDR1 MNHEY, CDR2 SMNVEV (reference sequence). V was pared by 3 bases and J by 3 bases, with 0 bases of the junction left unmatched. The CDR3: CASSLGLATDTQYF. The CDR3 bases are TGTGCCAGCAGTTTGGGACTAGCGACAGATACGCAGTATTTT.

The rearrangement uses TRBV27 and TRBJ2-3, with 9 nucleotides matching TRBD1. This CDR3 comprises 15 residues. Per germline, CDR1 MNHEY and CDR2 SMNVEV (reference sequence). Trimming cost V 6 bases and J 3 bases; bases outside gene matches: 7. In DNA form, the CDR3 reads TGTGCCAGCAGATCCCGGGACAGGGTGACAGATACGCAGTATTTT. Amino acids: CASRSRDRVTDTQYF.

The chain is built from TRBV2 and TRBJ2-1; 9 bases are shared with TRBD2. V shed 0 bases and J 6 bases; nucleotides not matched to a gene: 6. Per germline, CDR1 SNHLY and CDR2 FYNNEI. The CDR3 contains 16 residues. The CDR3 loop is CASSEARLADGNEQFF. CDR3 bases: TGTGCCAGCAGTGAAGCGCGACTAGCGGATGGCAATGAGCAGTTCTTC.

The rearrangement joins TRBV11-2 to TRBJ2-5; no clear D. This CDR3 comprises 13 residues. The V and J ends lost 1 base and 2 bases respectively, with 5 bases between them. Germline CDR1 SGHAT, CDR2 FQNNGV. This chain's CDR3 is CASSLVEQETQYF. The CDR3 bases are TGTGCCAGCAGCTTAGTGGAGCAAGAGACCCAGTACTTC. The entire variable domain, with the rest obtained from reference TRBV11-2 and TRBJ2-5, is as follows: EAGVAQSPRYKIIEKRQSVAFWCNPISGHATLYWYQQILGQGPKLLIQFQNNGVVDDSQLPKDRFSAERLKGVDSTLKIQPAKLEDSAVYLCASSLVEQETQYFGPGTRLLVL.

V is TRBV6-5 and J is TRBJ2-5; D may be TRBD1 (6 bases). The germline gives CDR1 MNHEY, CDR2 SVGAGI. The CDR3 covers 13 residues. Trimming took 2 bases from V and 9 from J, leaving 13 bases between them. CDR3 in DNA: TGTGCCAGCAGTTACGTGGGCCCAGGGGCCCAGTACTTC. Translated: CASSYVGPGAQYF.

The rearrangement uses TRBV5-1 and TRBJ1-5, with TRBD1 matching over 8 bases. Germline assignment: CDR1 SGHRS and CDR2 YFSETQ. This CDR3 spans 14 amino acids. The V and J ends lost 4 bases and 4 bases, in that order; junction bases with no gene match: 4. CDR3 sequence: CASSPGQGNQPQHF. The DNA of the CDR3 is TGCGCCAGCAGCCCTGGACAGGGTAATCAGCCCCAGCATTTT.

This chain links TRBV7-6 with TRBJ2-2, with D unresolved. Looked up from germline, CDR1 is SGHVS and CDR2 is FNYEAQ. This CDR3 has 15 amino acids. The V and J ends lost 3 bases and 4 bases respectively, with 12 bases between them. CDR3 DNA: TGTGCCAGCAGCTTCTTTGCTACGGGCACCGGGGAGCTGTTTTTT. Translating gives CASSFFATGTGELFF.

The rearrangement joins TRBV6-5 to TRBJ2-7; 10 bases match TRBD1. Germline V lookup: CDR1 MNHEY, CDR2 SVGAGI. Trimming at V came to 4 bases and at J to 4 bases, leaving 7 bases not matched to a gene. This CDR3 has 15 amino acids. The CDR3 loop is CASSSPGQGLYEQYF. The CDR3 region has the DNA TGTGCCAGCAGTTCTCCGGGACAGGGGTTGTACGAGCAGTACTTC.

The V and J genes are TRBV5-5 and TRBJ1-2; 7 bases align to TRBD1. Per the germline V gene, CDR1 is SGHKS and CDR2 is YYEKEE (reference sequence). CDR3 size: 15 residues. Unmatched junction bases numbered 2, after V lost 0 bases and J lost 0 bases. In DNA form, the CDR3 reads TGTGCCAGCAGCTTGGACAGGGGTTCTAACTATGGCTACACCTTC. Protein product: CASSLDRGSNYGYTF.

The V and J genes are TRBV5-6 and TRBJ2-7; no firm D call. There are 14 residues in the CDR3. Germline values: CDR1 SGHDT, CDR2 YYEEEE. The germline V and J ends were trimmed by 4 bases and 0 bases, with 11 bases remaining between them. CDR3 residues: CASSPRIFSYEQYF. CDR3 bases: TGTGCCAGCAGCCCGCGCATATTCTCCTACGAGCAGTACTTC.

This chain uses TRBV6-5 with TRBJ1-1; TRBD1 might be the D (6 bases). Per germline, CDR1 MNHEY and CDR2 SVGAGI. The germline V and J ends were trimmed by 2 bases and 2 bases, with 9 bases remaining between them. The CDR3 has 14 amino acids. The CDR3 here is CASSYRGGNTEAFF. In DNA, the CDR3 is TGTGCCAGCAGTTACAGGGGGGGTAACACTGAAGCTTTCTTT.

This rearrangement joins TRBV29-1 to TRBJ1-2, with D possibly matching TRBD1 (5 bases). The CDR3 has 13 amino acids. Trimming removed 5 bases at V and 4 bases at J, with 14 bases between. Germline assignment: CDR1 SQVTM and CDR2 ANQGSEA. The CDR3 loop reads CSVMQGGTYGYTF. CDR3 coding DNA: TGCAGCGTTATGCAGGGTGGAACCTATGGCTACACCTTC.

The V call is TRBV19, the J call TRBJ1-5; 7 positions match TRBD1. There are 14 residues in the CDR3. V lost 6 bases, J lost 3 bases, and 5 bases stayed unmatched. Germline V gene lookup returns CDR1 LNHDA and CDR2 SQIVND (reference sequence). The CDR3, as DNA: TGTGCCAGTAGCCAGACAGGGTACAATCAGCCCCAGCATTTT. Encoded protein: CASSQTGYNQPQHF. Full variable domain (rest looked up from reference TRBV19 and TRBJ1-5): DGGITQSPKYLFRKEGQNVTLSCEQNLNHDAMYWYRQDPGQGLRLIYYSQIVNDFQKGDIAEGYSVSREKKESFPLTVTSAQKNPTAFYLCASSQTGYNQPQHFGDGTRLSIL.

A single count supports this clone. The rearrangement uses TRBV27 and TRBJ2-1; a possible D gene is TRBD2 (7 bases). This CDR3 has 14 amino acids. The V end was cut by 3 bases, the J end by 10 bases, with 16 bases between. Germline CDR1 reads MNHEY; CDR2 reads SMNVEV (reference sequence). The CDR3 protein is CASSFGGGNYEQFF. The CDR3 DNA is TGTGCCAGCAGTTTCGGCGGGGGCAACTACGAGCAGTTCTTC.

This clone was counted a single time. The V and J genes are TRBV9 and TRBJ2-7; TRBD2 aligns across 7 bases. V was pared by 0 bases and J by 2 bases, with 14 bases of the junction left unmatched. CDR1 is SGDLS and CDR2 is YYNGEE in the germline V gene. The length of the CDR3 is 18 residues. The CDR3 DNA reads TGTGCCAGCAGCGTAGACCCAGCGGGACTAAACCGGGCCTACGAGCAGTACTTC. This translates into CASSVDPAGLNRAYEQYF.

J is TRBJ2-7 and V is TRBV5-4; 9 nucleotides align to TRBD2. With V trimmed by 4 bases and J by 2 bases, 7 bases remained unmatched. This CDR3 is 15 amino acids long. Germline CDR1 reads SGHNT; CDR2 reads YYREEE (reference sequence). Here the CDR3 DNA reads TGTGCCAGCAGCCAAAAGCGGGAGGTAACCTACGAGCAGTACTTC. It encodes CASSQKREVTYEQYF.